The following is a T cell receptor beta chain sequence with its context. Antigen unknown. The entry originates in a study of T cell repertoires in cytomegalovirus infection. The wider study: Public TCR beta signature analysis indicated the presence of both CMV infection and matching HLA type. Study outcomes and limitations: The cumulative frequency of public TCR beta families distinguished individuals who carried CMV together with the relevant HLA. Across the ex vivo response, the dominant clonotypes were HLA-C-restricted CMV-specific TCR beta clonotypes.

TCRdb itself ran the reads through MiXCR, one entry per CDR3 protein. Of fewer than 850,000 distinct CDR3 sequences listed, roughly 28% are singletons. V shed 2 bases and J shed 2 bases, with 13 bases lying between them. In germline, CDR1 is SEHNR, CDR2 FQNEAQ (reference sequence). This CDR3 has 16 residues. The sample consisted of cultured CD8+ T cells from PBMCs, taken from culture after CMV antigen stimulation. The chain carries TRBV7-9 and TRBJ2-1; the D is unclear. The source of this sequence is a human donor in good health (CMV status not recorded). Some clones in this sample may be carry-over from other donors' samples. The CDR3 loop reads CASSLPTALPYNEQFF. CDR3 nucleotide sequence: TGTGCCAGCAGCTTACCGACCGCTCTTCCCTACAATGAGCAGTTCTTC.